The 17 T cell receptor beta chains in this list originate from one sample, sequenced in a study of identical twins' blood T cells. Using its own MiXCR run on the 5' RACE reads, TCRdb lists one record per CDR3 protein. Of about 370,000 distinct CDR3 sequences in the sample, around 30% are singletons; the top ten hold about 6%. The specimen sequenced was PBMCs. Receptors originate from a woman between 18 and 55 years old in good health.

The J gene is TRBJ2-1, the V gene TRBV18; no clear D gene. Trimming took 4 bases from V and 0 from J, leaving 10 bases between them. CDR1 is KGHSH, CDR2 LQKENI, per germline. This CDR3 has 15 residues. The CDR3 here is CASSQSDFSYNEQFF. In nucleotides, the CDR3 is TGTGCCAGCTCACAGTCCGACTTCTCCTACAATGAGCAGTTCTTC. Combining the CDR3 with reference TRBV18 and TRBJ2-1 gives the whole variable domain NAGVMQNPRHLVRRRGQEARLRCSPMKGHSHVYWYRQLPEEGLKFMVYLQKENIIDESGMPKERFSAEFPKEGPSILRIQQVVRGDSAAYFCASSQSDFSYNEQFFGPGTRLTVL.

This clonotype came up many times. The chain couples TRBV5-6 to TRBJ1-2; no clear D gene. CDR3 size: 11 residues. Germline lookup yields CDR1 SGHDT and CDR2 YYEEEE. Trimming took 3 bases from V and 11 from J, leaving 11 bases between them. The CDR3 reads CASSSTLSYTF. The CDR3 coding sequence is TGTGCCAGCAGCTCCACCCTATCGTACACCTTC.

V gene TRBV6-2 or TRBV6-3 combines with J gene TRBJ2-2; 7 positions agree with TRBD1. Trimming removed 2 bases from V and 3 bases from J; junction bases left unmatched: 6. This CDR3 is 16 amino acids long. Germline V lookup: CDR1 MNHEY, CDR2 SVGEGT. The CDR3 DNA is TGTGCCAGCAGTTACGAGACAGGGCTAGACACCGGGGAGCTGTTTTTT. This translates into CASSYETGLDTGELFF.

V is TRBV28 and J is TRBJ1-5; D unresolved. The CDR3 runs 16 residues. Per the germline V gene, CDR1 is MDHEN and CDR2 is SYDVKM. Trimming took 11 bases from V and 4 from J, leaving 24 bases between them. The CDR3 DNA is TGTGCCGGCGAGGACGGAGGGTGGACCTTAAATCAGCCCCAGCATTTT. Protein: CAGEDGGWTLNQPQHF.

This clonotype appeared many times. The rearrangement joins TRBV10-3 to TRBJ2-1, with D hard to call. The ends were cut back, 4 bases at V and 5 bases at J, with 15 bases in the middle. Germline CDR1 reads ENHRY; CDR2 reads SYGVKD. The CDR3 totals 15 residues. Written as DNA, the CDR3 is TGTGCCATCAGTGTAGGTCTACCCCCAAACAATGAGCAGTTCTTC. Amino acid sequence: CAISVGLPPNNEQFF.

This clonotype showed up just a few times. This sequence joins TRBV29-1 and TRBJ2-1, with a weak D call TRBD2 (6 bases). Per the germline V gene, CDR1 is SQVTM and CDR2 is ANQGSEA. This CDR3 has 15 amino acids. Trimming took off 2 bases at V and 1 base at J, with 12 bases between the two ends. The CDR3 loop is CSVEKARGSYNEQFF. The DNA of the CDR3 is TGCAGCGTTGAAAAGGCGCGGGGTTCCTACAATGAGCAGTTCTTC.

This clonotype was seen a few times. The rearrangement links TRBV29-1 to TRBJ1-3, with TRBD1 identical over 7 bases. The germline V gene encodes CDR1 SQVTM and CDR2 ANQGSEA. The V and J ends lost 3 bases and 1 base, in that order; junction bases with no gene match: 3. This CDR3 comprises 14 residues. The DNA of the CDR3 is TGCAGCGTTGAGAACAGGGGATCTGGAAACACCATATATTTT. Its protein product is CSVENRGSGNTIYF.

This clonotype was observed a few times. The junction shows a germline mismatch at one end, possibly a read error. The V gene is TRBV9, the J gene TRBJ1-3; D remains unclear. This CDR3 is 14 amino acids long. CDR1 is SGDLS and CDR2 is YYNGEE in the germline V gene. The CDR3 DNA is TGTGCCAGCAACGTATCCCCCAGTGGAAACACCATATATTTT. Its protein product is CASNVSPSGNTIYF.

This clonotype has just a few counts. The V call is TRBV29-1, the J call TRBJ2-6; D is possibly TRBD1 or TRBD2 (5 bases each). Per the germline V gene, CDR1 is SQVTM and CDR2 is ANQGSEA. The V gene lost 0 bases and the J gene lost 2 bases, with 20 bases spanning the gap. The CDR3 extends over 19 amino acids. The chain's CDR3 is CSVEEKGPHDFAGANVLTF. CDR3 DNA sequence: TGCAGCGTTGAAGAAAAGGGACCACATGACTTTGCTGGGGCCAACGTCCTGACTTTC. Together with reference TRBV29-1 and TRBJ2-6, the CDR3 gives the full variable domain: SAVISQKPSRDICQRGTSLTIQCQVDSQVTMMFWYRQQPGQSLTLIATANQGSEATYESGFVIDKFPISRPNLTFSTLTVSNMSPEDSSIYLCSVEEKGPHDFAGANVLTFGAGSRLTVL.

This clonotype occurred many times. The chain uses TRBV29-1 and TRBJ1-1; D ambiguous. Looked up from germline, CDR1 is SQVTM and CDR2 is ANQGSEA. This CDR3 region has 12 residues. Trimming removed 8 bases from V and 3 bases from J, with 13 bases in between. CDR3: CSSVSADTEAFF. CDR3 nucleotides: TGCAGCTCCGTGTCCGCCGACACTGAAGCTTTCTTT.

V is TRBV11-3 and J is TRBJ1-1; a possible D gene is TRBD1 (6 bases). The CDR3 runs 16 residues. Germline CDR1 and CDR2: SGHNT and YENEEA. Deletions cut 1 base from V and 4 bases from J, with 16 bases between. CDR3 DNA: TGTGCCAGCAGCTTAGTTCTGGGGGGCAGGGGCACTGAAGCTTTCTTT. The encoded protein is CASSLVLGGRGTEAFF.

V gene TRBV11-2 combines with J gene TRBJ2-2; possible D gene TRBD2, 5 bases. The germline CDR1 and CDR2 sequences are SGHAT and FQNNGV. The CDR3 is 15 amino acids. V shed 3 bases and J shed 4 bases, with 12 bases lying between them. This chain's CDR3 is CASSFEGFATGELFF. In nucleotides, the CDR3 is TGTGCCAGCAGCTTTGAGGGTTTTGCCACCGGGGAGCTGTTTTTT.

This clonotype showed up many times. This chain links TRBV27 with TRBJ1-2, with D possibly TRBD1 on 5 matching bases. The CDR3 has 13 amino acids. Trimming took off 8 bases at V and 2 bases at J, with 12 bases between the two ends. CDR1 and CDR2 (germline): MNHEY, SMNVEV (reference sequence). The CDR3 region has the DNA TGTGCCAGCTCTAGGGGAGGGAACTATGGCTACACCTTC. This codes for CASSRGGNYGYTF.

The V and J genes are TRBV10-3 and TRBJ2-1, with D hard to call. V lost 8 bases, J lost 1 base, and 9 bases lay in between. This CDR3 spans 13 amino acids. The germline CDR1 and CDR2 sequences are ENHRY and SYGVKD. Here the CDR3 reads CAISGVSYNEQFF. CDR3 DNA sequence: TGTGCCATCTCTGGCGTTTCCTACAATGAGCAGTTCTTC.

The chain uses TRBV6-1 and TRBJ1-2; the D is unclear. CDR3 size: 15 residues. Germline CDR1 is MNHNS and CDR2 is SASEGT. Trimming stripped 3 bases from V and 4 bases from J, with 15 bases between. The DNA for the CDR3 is TGTGCCAGCAGTGACCCCGACAACCGTAGCTATGGCTACACCTTC. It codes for CASSDPDNRSYGYTF.

The DNA for the CDR3 is TGTGCCAGCAGTTACGACCCAGGGAATGGCTACACCTTC. It is translated as CASSYDPGNGYTF. The V and J genes are TRBV6-5 and TRBJ1-2, with a weak D call TRBD1 (5 bases). Germline CDR1 MNHEY, CDR2 SVGAGI. This CDR3 contains 13 residues. V dropped 2 bases and J dropped 6 bases, with 10 bases sitting between them.

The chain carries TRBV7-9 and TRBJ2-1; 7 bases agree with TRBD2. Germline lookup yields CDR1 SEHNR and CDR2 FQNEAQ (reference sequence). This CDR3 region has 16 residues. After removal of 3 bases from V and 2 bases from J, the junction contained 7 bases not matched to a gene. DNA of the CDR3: TGTGCCAGCAGCTTCCCTAGCGGACCTCCCTACAATGAGCAGTTCTTC. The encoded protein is CASSFPSGPPYNEQFF. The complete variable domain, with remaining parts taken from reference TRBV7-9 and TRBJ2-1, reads DTGVSQNPRHKITKRGQNVTFRCDPISEHNRLYWYRQTLGQGPEFLTYFQNEAQLEKSRLLSDRFSAERPKGSFSTLEIQRTEQGDSAMYLCASSFPSGPPYNEQFFGPGTRLTVL.